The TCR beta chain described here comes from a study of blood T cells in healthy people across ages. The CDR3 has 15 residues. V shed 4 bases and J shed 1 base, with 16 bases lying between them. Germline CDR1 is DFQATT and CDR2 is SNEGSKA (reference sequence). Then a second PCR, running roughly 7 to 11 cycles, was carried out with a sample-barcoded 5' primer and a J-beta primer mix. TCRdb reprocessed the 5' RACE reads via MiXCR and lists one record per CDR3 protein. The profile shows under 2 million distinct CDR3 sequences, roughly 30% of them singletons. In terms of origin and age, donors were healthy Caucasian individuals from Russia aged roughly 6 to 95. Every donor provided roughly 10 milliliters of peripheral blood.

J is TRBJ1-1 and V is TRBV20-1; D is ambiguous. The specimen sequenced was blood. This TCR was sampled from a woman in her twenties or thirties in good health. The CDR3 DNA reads TGCAGTGCTAACACGTTACGCTACTCGAACACTGAAGCTTTCTTT. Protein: CSANTLRYSNTEAFF.